Sequencing of this T cell receptor (beta chain) was carried out in a study of chemoradiotherapy in HPV16-positive cancers. Sequenced by immunoSEQ multiplex PCR; TCRdb stores in-frame clones only, minus some. The sample records some 11,000 clones, approximately 86% being singletons. The germline V and J ends were trimmed by 4 bases and 7 bases, with 11 bases remaining between them. The CDR3 consists of 14 residues. CDR1 SNHLY and CDR2 FYNNEI come from the germline V gene. The chain is built from TRBV2 and TRBJ1-6, with D perhaps TRBD1 (6 bases). The TCR sequence derives from a human donor with HPV-associated anogenital cancer. The source was blood, collected from a patient who underwent chemoradiotherapy. The CDR3 coding sequence is TGTGCCAGCAGTGCTGACAGGTCAAATTCACCCCTCCACTTT. Translating it yields CASSADRSNSPLHF.